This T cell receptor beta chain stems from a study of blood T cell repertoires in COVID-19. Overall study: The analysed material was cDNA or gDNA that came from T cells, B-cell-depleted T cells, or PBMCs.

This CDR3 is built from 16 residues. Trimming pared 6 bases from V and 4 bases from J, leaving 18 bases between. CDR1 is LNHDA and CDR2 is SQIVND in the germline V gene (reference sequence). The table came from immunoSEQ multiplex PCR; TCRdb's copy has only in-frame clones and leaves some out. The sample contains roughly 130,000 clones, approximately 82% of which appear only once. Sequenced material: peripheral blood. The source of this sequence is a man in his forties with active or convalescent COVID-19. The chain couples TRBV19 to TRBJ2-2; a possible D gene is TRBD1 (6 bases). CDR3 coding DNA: TGTGCCAGTAGATTCGGCGGACAGCCCATCACCGGGGAGCTGTTTTTT. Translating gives CASRFGGQPITGELFF.